This T cell receptor (beta chain) is drawn from a study of blood T cell repertoires in COVID-19. There are 12 residues in the CDR3. Trimming pared 2 bases from V and 9 bases from J, leaving 12 bases between. Germline values: CDR1 SGHDT, CDR2 YYEEEE. The table came from immunoSEQ multiplex PCR; TCRdb's copy has only in-frame clones and leaves some out. The sample has under 70,000 clones; approximately 88% are singletons. Sequences were obtained from peripheral blood. The receptor was derived from a woman in her 70s with acute or convalescent COVID-19. The rearrangement links TRBV5-6 to TRBJ2-7, with a tentative D call TRBD2 (6 bases). The CDR3 nucleotides are TGTGCCAGCAGCTTTCTACTAGCCGGGCAGTACTTC. Protein product: CASSFLLAGQYF.